Below are 25 T cell receptor beta chains sequenced from a single sample in a study of T cell responses to AZD1222 COVID-19 vaccine. TCRdb's copy holds only in-frame clones and misses some; the assay was immunoSEQ multiplex PCR. The table shows over 150,000 clones, with less than 95% occurring only once. The sequenced sample was peripheral blood, obtained on day 0 of AZD1222 vaccination. The receptor source for this set is an adult in good health.

The chain combines TRBV4-3 with TRBJ1-2; D remains ambiguous. V lost 1 base and J lost 4, with 10 bases in between. Per the germline V gene, CDR1 is LGHNA and CDR2 is YSLEER. This CDR3 contains 14 residues. The CDR3 coding sequence is TGCGCCAGCAGCCAAGTCGGCGGCTCCTATGGCTACACCTTC. This gives the protein CASSQVGGSYGYTF.

The chain is built from TRBV30 and TRBJ1-4; weak D call: TRBD1 (5 bases). There are 15 residues in the CDR3. Germline CDR1 is GTSNPN and CDR2 is SVGIG (reference sequence). V was shortened by 0 bases and J by 7 bases, with 15 bases between the two germline ends. The CDR3 loop is CAWSVMGGRREKLFF. CDR3 bases: TGTGCCTGGAGTGTAATGGGGGGTCGTCGTGAAAAACTGTTTTTT.

The chain has TRBV5-1 and TRBJ2-2; no clear D gene. CDR1 SGHRS and CDR2 YFSETQ come from the germline V gene. The length of the CDR3 is 14 residues. The ends were cut back, 6 bases at V and 4 bases at J, with 13 bases in the middle. The CDR3 DNA sequence: TGCGCCAGCACCTATGACGGACCCACCGGGGAGCTGTTTTTT. Residues: CASTYDGPTGELFF.

This chain connects TRBV4-1 to TRBJ2-3, with 9 positions matching TRBD2. The germline V gene has CDR1 MGHRA and CDR2 YSYEKL. The CDR3 sequence is 16 residues long. The trim removed 4 bases at V and 5 bases at J, leaving 10 bases unmatched. CDR3 sequence (DNA): TGCGCCAGCAGCCTCCAGACTAGCGGCGTGCGAGATACGCAGTATTTT. Translating it yields CASSLQTSGVRDTQYF.

The chain is built from TRBV9 and TRBJ1-2; D unclear. CDR3 length equals 13 residues. Trimming took 3 bases from V and 4 from J, leaving 10 bases between them. Germline V CDR1 and CDR2: SGDLS, YYNGEE. The CDR3 DNA is TGTGCCAGCAGCGGCCGGCTGGTCTATGGCTACACCTTC. Protein: CASSGRLVYGYTF.

This chain connects TRBV21-1 to TRBJ2-3; the DNA was not compared with TRBD2, the D call given in the table. TRBV21-1 is a known pseudogene. This CDR3 contains 12 residues. CDR3 sequence reads: CASVEDTDTQYF. In DNA, the CDR3 is TGTGCCAGCGTGGAGGACACAGATACGCAGTATTTT.

The V call is TRBV19, the J call TRBJ1-1, with 9 bases fitting TRBD1. Trimming removed 6 bases from V and 0 bases from J; junction bases left unmatched: 8. Germline CDR1 reads LNHDA; CDR2 reads SQIVND (reference sequence). The CDR3 has 16 amino acids. The CDR3 region has the DNA TGTGCCAGTAGCAAACAGGGGGCTCCCCTGAACACTGAAGCTTTCTTT. Residues: CASSKQGAPLNTEAFF.

The count of this clone is one. The chain combines TRBV9 with TRBJ2-6, with D hard to call. This CDR3 has 16 amino acids. Germline CDR1 reads SGDLS; CDR2 reads YYNGEE. Trimming stripped 1 base from V and 0 bases from J, with 8 bases between. Written as DNA, the CDR3 is TGTGCCAGCAGCGTACGACAAATCTCTGGGGCCAACGTCCTGACTTTC. Protein sequence: CASSVRQISGANVLTF.

This chain connects TRBV6-5 to TRBJ1-4; no definite D call. The length of the CDR3 is 15 residues. The germline V gene has CDR1 MNHEY and CDR2 SVGAGI. Trimming removed 6 bases from V and 8 bases from J, with 19 bases in between. Written as DNA, the CDR3 is TGTGCCAGCAGCCCCGAGTTTCGCGTGGAAGAAAAACTGTTTTTT. It translates to CASSPEFRVEEKLFF.

This clone was seen more than once but under ten times. CDR3 residues: CASSPSGGGREKLFF. In nucleotides, the CDR3 is TGTGCCAGCAGCCCGTCGGGTGGCGGGCGGGAAAAACTGTTTTTT. The chain employs TRBV5-6 and TRBJ1-4, with no clear D. Looked up from germline, CDR1 is SGHDT and CDR2 is YYEEEE. With 4 bases removed from V and 8 bases from J, the gap between germline ends came to 18 bases. The length of the CDR3 is 15 residues.

The chain employs TRBV6-4 and TRBJ1-5; possible D gene TRBD1, 6 bases. The CDR3 has 15 amino acids. Germline CDR1 MRHNA, CDR2 SNTAGT. Trimming shortened V by 10 bases and J by 2 bases, and 18 bases separated the two germline ends. This CDR3 reads CATREQGRRNQPQHF. Written as DNA, the CDR3 is TGTGCCACCCGAGAACAGGGTAGGCGCAATCAGCCCCAGCATTTT.

The gene calls are TRBV11-2 and TRBJ1-6, with D perhaps matching TRBD1 (5 bases). The CDR3 is made up of 16 amino acids. Trimming took off 2 bases at V and 7 bases at J, with 15 bases between the two ends. From germline, CDR1 is SGHAT and CDR2 FQNNGV. The DNA for the CDR3 is TGTGCCAGCAGCTTAACCCGACAGTCTACCAATTCACCCCTCCACTTT. Its protein is CASSLTRQSTNSPLHF. The full variable domain, with the rest looked up from reference TRBV11-2 and TRBJ1-6, is EAGVAQSPRYKIIEKRQSVAFWCNPISGHATLYWYQQILGQGPKLLIQFQNNGVVDDSQLPKDRFSAERLKGVDSTLKIQPAKLEDSAVYLCASSLTRQSTNSPLHFGNGTRLTVT.

This clone was counted only a few times. The chain couples TRBV12-1 to TRBJ2-1. TRBV12-1 is assigned pseudogene status. This CDR3 is 14 amino acids long. The CDR3 loop reads CASSEGSSYNEQFF. CDR3 sequence (DNA): TGTGCCTCGAGCGAGGGGAGCTCCTACAATGAGCAGTTCTTC.

The V gene is TRBV30, the J gene TRBJ2-7, with D perhaps matching TRBD2 (5 bases). This CDR3 has 12 amino acids. Germline V gives CDR1 GTSNPN, CDR2 SVGIG (reference sequence). V was pared by 5 bases and J by 0 bases, with 8 bases between. The CDR3 reads CAWGGSSYEQYF. CDR3 DNA sequence: TGTGCCTGGGGTGGGAGCTCCTACGAGCAGTACTTC.

V usage is TRBV29-1 and J usage is TRBJ1-2; a weak D match, TRBD1 (5 bases). V was cut by 7 bases and J by 8 bases, with 8 bases left in between. CDR1 is SQVTM and CDR2 is ANQGSEA in the germline V gene. CDR3 size: 9 residues. CDR3 loop: CSAREGYTF. In DNA form, the CDR3 reads TGCAGCGCCAGGGAGGGCTACACCTTC.

V is TRBV4-2 and J is TRBJ1-2; D is perhaps TRBD1 (5 bases). The CDR3 covers 16 residues. CDR1 is LGHNA and CDR2 is YNFKEQ in the germline V gene. V was pared by 1 base and J by 4 bases, with 16 bases between. CDR3 region: CASSQVGRDGPYGYTF. CDR3 nucleotide sequence: TGTGCCAGCAGCCAAGTCGGCAGGGACGGTCCCTATGGCTACACCTTC.

The chain joins TRBV25-1 to TRBJ2-7; the match to TRBD1 covers 10 bases. The CDR3 consists of 15 residues. V dropped 3 bases and J dropped 6; count of bases not matched to a gene: 8. CDR1 MGHDK and CDR2 SYGVNS come from the germline V gene. CDR3: CASSDDRGLSLEQYF. The CDR3 DNA is TGTGCCAGCAGTGATGACAGGGGGCTAAGTCTCGAGCAGTACTTC.

This rearrangement joins TRBV19 to TRBJ1-1; TRBD1 aligns across 9 bases. V gave up 6 bases and J gave up 2 bases; unmatched junction bases: 10. The CDR3 runs 16 residues. Germline CDR1 is LNHDA and CDR2 is SQIVND (reference sequence). The CDR3 protein is CASRPPDRGGNTEAFF. For the CDR3, the DNA is TGTGCCAGTAGGCCCCCGGACAGGGGAGGCAACACTGAAGCTTTCTTT.

The V gene is TRBV6-2 or TRBV6-3, the J gene TRBJ2-1, with a possible D match to TRBD1 (5 bases). This CDR3 has 14 residues. Trimming stripped 8 bases from V and 2 bases from J, with 13 bases between. Per the germline V gene, CDR1 is MNHEY and CDR2 is SVGEGT. Here the CDR3 reads CASGQGRTYNEQFF. CDR3 nucleotide sequence: TGTGCCAGCGGCCAGGGCCGCACCTACAATGAGCAGTTCTTC.

V is TRBV3-1 (or the pseudogene TRBV3-2) and J is TRBJ1-4; D is uncertain. This CDR3 region has 14 residues. Germline values: CDR1 LGHDT, CDR2 YNNKEL (reference sequence). V was pared by 1 base and J by 1 base, with 4 bases between. The CDR3 DNA reads TGTGCCAGCAGCCAAGCAGGAACTAATGAAAAACTGTTTTTT. Its translation: CASSQAGTNEKLFF.

The chain has TRBV27 and TRBJ2-7, with a weak D call TRBD1 (5 bases). This CDR3 contains 15 residues. Between the trimmed V and J ends, which lost 5 bases and 2 bases, there was a span of 16 bases. Germline CDR1 is MNHEY and CDR2 is SMNVEV (reference sequence). The CDR3: CASSPPPGRAYEQYF. In nucleotides, the CDR3 is TGTGCCAGCAGTCCCCCGCCCGGCAGGGCCTACGAGCAGTACTTC.

The chain links TRBV5-1 to TRBJ2-1, with no clear D. This CDR3 is built from 15 residues. Germline lookup yields CDR1 SGHRS and CDR2 YFSETQ. The V gene lost 1 base and the J gene lost 3 bases, with 11 bases spanning the gap. The CDR3 nucleotides are TGCGCCAGCAGCTTGTTCGAGCAGATCTACAATGAGCAGTTCTTC. It yields the protein CASSLFEQIYNEQFF.

The rearrangement uses TRBV6-1 and TRBJ2-5; unclear D gene. V was shortened by 0 bases and J by 5 bases, with 10 bases between the two germline ends. CDR3 length equals 14 residues. Germline assignment: CDR1 MNHNS and CDR2 SASEGT. The CDR3 DNA follows: TGTGCCAGCAGTGAAGCGATAGTGGGGGAGACCCAGTACTTC. Its translation is CASSEAIVGETQYF.

This chain links TRBV2 with TRBJ1-5; D not certain. CDR1 is SNHLY and CDR2 is FYNNEI in the germline V gene. CDR3 size: 13 residues. Trimming removed 7 bases from V and 9 bases from J, with 16 bases in between. The CDR3 sequence is CASTVARGVPQHF. Here the CDR3 DNA reads TGTGCCAGCACCGTAGCCCGCGGGGTGCCCCAGCATTTT.

The chain recombines TRBV7-2 with TRBJ1-2, with 7 bases identical to TRBD1. With V trimmed by 0 bases and J by 2 bases, 3 bases remained unmatched. The CDR3 is 15 amino acids. The germline V gene has CDR1 SGHTA and CDR2 FQGNSA. This CDR3 is CASSLARGQNYGYTF. The CDR3 nucleotides are TGTGCCAGCAGCTTAGCGCGGGGACAGAACTATGGCTACACCTTC.